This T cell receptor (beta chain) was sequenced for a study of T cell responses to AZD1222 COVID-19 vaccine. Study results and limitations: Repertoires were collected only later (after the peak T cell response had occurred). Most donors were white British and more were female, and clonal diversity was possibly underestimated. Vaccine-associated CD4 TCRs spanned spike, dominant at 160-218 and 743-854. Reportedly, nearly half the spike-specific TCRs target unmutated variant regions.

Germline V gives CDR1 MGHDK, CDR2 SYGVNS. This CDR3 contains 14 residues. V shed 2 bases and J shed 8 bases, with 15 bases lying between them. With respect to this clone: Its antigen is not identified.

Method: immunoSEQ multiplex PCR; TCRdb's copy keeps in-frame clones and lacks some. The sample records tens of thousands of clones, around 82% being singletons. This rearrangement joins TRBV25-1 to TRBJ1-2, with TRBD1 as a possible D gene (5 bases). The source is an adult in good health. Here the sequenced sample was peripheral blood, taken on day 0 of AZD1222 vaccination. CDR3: CASSEPGGTLGYTF. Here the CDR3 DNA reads TGTGCCAGCAGTGAACCGGGGGGGACCTTGGGCTACACCTTC.